Included here is one T cell receptor beta chain sequence, with context. What it binds is unknown. The authors loaded around 220 ng DNA, about 30,000 T cell genomes, into sorted-subset replicate PCRs. Under the authors' procedure: ImmunoSEQ sequences covered only the junction and lacked quality scores; filtering therefore differed. Sequencing used immunoSEQ multiplex PCR; TCRdb keeps in-frame clones, though not all of them. V and J calls and clone size are those listed in that table; D and trimming were worked out from the DNA. The data contain roughly 2.1 million clones, about 92% of them singletons. Naive CD8 cells lacked CD45RO, underwent positive selection for CCR7 and left out terminally differentiated effector memory CD45RA+ cells. There were only Caucasian adults among the donors, and all lived in Nashville, Tennessee. This sample is drawn from a study of shared clonotypes between healthy human individuals. Broader study findings: Relative to clonotypes present in all four donors, those not shared had lower generation probabilities.

V lost 11 bases to trimming and J lost 7 bases, with 11 bases between them. CDR1 and CDR2 from the germline V gene are SGHVS and FNYEAQ. This CDR3 has 10 amino acids. This chain joins TRBV7-6 and TRBJ1-1, with D unclear. Sequencing was carried out using naive CD8+ T cells from PBMCs. The receptor was derived from a man younger than 35 in good health. Some clones in this sample may be carry-over from other donors' samples. Written as DNA, the CDR3 is TGTGCCGTGATGCAGGTTGAAGCTTTCTTT. It is translated as CAVMQVEAFF.